This is a list of T cell receptor beta chains from one sample in a study of T cell changes during pregnancy in multiple sclerosis. Sequencing used immunoSEQ multiplex PCR; TCRdb keeps in-frame clones, though not all of them. The data show more than 60,000 clones, over 75% seen once. This material consisted of CD4+ T cells from peripheral blood mononuclear cells, taken in the third trimester of pregnancy. These receptors all stem from a female donor in good health, enrolled as a control in a pregnancy study. CDR3s include the opening cysteine and the closing phenylalanine or tryptophan. D genes are given only for firm matches. Not all rows give a size; the values are once, few, many and, for expanded clones, a class.

d_gene	v_gene	abundance	j_gene	CDR3aa	CDR3nt
TRBD2	TRBV2	.	TRBJ2-1	CASNVLADLNEQFF	TGTGCCAGCAATGTACTAGCGGACCTCAATGAGCAGTTCTTC
TRBD2	TRBV7-8	.	TRBJ2-7	CASRPLAGGPYEQYF	TGTGCCAGCAGACCCCTAGCGGGGGGACCCTACGAGCAGTACTTC
TRBD1	TRBV30	.	TRBJ1-5	CAWSITGVGQPQHF	TGTGCCTGGAGTATAACAGGGGTAGGACAGCCCCAGCATTTT
TRBD1	TRBV30	.	TRBJ1-1	CALQGMWAEAFF	TGTGCCTTACAGGGGATGTGGGCTGAAGCTTTCTTT
.	TRBV9	.	TRBJ2-1	CASSPRVKTYNEQFF	TGTGCCAGCAGCCCCCGGGTGAAGACCTACAATGAGCAGTTCTTC
TRBD1	TRBV5-6	.	TRBJ1-5	CASSLGTGTVYQPQHF	TGTGCCAGCAGCTTGGGGACAGGGACGGTATACCAGCCCCAGCATTTT
TRBD1	TRBV19	.	TRBJ1-6	CASSIDGSGQATSPLHF	TGTGCCAGTAGTATAGATGGGTCGGGACAGGCTACATCACCCCTCCACTTT
TRBD2	TRBV5-1	once	TRBJ2-7	CASSLTTSGAAEQYF	TGCGCCAGCAGCTTAACGACTAGCGGGGCGGCTGAGCAGTACTTC
TRBD2	TRBV11-2	.	TRBJ2-5	CASHISGTEETQYF	TGTGCCAGCCACATAAGCGGGACGGAGGAGACCCAGTACTTC
TRBD1	TRBV9	.	TRBJ1-6	CASSVEGTGVSPLHF	TGTGCCAGCAGCGTAGAAGGGACAGGGGTTTCACCCCTCCACTTT
.	TRBV25-1	.	TRBJ1-1	CASSEWGGNTEAFF	TGTGCCAGCAGTGAATGGGGGGGGAACACTGAAGCTTTCTTT
TRBD1	TRBV19	.	TRBJ2-1	CASSIGTGNEQFF	TGTGCCAGTAGTATAGGGACAGGCAATGAGCAGTTCTTC
.	TRBV7-2	.	TRBJ1-2	CASSPQQGVTNYGYTF	TGTGCCAGCAGCCCGCAACAGGGTGTGACTAACTATGGCTACACCTTC
.	TRBV29-1	once	TRBJ2-7	CSIGQTYEQYF	TGCAGCATCGGACAGACCTACGAGCAGTACTTC
TRBD1	TRBV20-1	.	TRBJ1-2	CSARGQGDYTF	TGCAGTGCTAGGGGCCAGGGGGACTACACCTTC
.	TRBV7-2	.	TRBJ2-1	CASSLDPGITYNEQFF	TGTGCCAGCAGCTTGGACCCGGGGATAACCTACAATGAGCAGTTCTTC
.	TRBV15	.	TRBJ1-2	CATSRATAGYTF	TGTGCCACCAGCAGAGCTACCGCCGGCTACACCTTC
TRBD1	TRBV19	.	TRBJ2-1	CASSGPPGQSFNEQFF	TGTGCCAGTAGTGGGCCACCGGGACAGTCCTTCAATGAGCAGTTCTTC
TRBD1	TRBV27	.	TRBJ2-7	CASSLSVRGPYEQYF	TGTGCCAGCAGTTTATCGGTCAGGGGGCCGTACGAGCAGTACTTC
TRBD2	TRBV15	.	TRBJ2-3	CATSRRTSGYGTDTQYF	TGTGCCACCAGCAGAAGGACTAGCGGTTACGGCACAGATACGCAGTATTTT
TRBD2	TRBV2	.	TRBJ2-1	CASSGTLAGGPLSEQFF	TGTGCCAGCAGTGGAACCTTGGCGGGGGGGCCATTGTCTGAGCAGTTCTTC
TRBD1	TRBV4-2	.	TRBJ1-2	CASRQITRGRNDGYTF	TGTGCCAGCAGACAGATAACCAGGGGGCGCAACGATGGCTACACCTTC
TRBD2	TRBV19	.	TRBJ2-5	CASNAGGPETQYF	TGTGCCAGTAACGCGGGGGGGCCGGAGACCCAGTACTTC
TRBD2	TRBV5-6	.	TRBJ2-3	CASSSDTSGSYTDTQYF	TGTGCCAGCAGCTCGGATACTAGCGGTTCATACACAGATACGCAGTATTTT
.	TRBV6-5	.	TRBJ2-3	CASSYSGTPSTDTQYF	TGTGCCAGCAGTTACTCAGGGACACCAAGCACAGATACGCAGTATTTT
.	TRBV27	few	TRBJ1-1	CASSSGNTEAFF	TGTGCCAGCAGTTCAGGGAACACTGAAGCTTTCTTT
.	TRBV7-8	.	TRBJ1-2	CASSLGLDSYGYTF	TGTGCCAGCAGCCTTGGGCTGGACAGCTATGGCTACACCTTC
TRBD1	TRBV6-1	.	TRBJ1-5	CASKNDRDGNQPQHF	TGTGCCAGCAAGAATGACAGGGACGGCAATCAGCCCCAGCATTTT
.	TRBV18	.	TRBJ1-2	CASSPGEGYTF	TGTGCCAGCTCACCAGGGGAGGGCTACACCTTC
TRBD1	TRBV19	.	TRBJ1-5	CASSPQQTGYNQPQHF	TGTGCCAGTAGTCCACAACAGACAGGGTATAATCAGCCCCAGCATTTT
TRBD1	TRBV11-3	.	TRBJ2-6	CASSPQTGLGANVLTF	TGTGCCAGCAGCCCGCAGACAGGGCTTGGGGCCAACGTCCTGACTTTC
.	TRBV5-5	.	TRBJ2-1	CASSTRDGSSYNEQFF	TGTGCCAGCAGCACAAGGGACGGGAGCTCCTACAATGAGCAGTTCTTC
TRBD2	TRBV7-2	.	TRBJ2-3	CASSRTSGGTDTQYF	TGTGCCAGCAGCCGGACTAGCGGAGGCACAGATACGCAGTATTTT